This TCR beta chain originates from a study of T cells in women clearing cervical HPV infection. Study-wide results and limits: Unknown T-cell numbers per sample may underlie the richness differences.

Using immunoSEQ multiplex PCR, the repertoire was profiled, and TCRdb retains in-frame clones only, with some absent. Its listing shows 25,000 to 35,000 clones. Details on this clone: The target antigen is unknown. Read coverage stops 3 residues before the CDR3 terminus; the germline J gene supplies the remainder.

Germline values: CDR1 SGHTA, CDR2 FQGTGA. The CDR3 contains 15 residues. Dot-blot hybridization genotyped cervical HPV amplified with MY09/MY11 PCR. The sequence was obtained from a woman aged 18 to 75 with a cervical HPV16 infection that either progressed to CIN3+ or cleared (not recorded which). The chain has TRBV7-3 and TRBJ2-3, with TRBD2 matching over 11 bases. Specimen: blood buffy coat. CDR3 bases read: TGTGCCAGCAGCTTACTAGCGGGGGGTCAAGAGACG. It encodes CASSLLAGGQET. The entire CDR3 sequence reads CASSLLAGGQETQYF.